This T cell receptor (beta chain) stems from a study of blood T cells in healthy people across ages. With a J-beta primer mix and a sample-barcoded 5' primer, a second PCR ran about 7 to 12 cycles. A single record per CDR3 protein comes from TCRdb applying MiXCR to the 5' RACE reads. The sample lists almost 800,000 distinct CDR3 sequences; roughly 64% were seen once. Germline V CDR1 and CDR2: SGHTA, FQGNSA. The V and J ends lost 3 bases and 0 bases respectively, with 9 bases between them. The CDR3 is 16 amino acids. In this sample, this clonotype turned up a few times. Sequencing input: blood. V gene TRBV7-2 combines with J gene TRBJ2-6; no firm D call. This sequence originates from a man aged 30-40 years in good health. The CDR3 protein is CASSFARSSGANVLTF. CDR3 nucleotides: TGTGCCAGCAGCTTTGCACGGTCCTCTGGGGCCAACGTCCTGACTTTC.